The clone carrying this T cell receptor beta chain showed up many times. The target antigen is unknown. This entry is derived from a study of regulatory T cells in long-lasting Graves disease. Study details: Antithyroid drug intake by newly diagnosed Graves' patients had lasted under 3 months. Study results and caveats: Repertoires from persistent disease leaned toward TRBV28, TRBJ1-2 and TRBJ2-5.

Assembly of TCR beta libraries relied on iRepertoire HTBI primers together with Arm-PCR of CDR3 regions. Via MiXCR, TCRdb re-called the multiplex PCR reads, giving one row per CDR3 protein. The sample lists hundreds of thousands of distinct CDR3 sequences, about 14% occurring once. The sample's time point: newly diagnosed GD, antithyroid drugs for less than 3 months. PBMC RNA served as the TCR library source. Patients met American Thyroid Association criteria for Graves' disease. Germline CDR1 and CDR2: SGHVS and FNYEAQ. The CDR3 length is 15 residues. The V and J ends lost 4 bases and 5 bases respectively, with 15 bases between them.

The sequenced sample was peripheral blood mononuclear cells (PBMCs), obtained at new diagnosis, from a patient treated with antithyroid drugs. This sequence joins TRBV7-6 and TRBJ2-1; maybe TRBD2 (6 bases). The sequence was collected from a female donor with Graves disease. This CDR3 reads CASSSPAGGDNEQFF. The CDR3 bases are TGTGCCAGCAGCTCCCCGGCCGGCGGGGACAATGAGCAGTTCTTC.